This is a list of T cell receptor beta chains from one sample in a study of cytomegalovirus exposure and HLA in healthy donors. Some clones are missing from TCRdb's copy, which holds only in-frame ones; the method was immunoSEQ multiplex PCR. The profile shows about 160,000 clones, approximately 86% of them singletons. The sequencing input was PBMCs. Receptors originate from a woman between 18 and 29 years old in good health and CMV-seronegative. Each CDR3 is given with its conserved first and last residue. The order of the fields is D gene, J gene, V gene, clone size, CDR3 length, CDR3 protein, CDR3 DNA. D genes are given only for firm matches. Not every row has a clone size; where given, it reads once, few, many or a size class.

d_call: TRBD1
j_call: TRBJ2-2
v_call: TRBV30
clone_size: NA
cdr3_length: 15
cdr3_aa: CAWRGQGFNTGELFF
cdr3_nt: TGTGCCTGGAGGGGACAGGGGTTTAACACCGGGGAGCTGTTTTTT

d_call: TRBD1
j_call: TRBJ1-1
v_call: TRBV12-5
clone_size: NA
cdr3_length: 12
cdr3_aa: CASGSGQGEAFF
cdr3_nt: TGTGCTAGTGGTTCAGGACAGGGGGAAGCTTTCTTT

d_call: NA
j_call: TRBJ1-4
v_call: TRBV12-1
clone_size: NA
cdr3_length: 14
cdr3_aa: CASSFVGLNEKLFF
cdr3_nt: TGTGCCAGCAGCTTTGTGGGGCTTAATGAAAAACTGTTTTTT

d_call: TRBD2
j_call: TRBJ2-5
v_call: TRBV9
clone_size: NA
cdr3_length: 14
cdr3_aa: CASSVAGGQETQYF
cdr3_nt: TGTGCCAGCAGCGTAGCGGGGGGACAAGAGACCCAGTACTTC

d_call: TRBD2
j_call: TRBJ2-1
v_call: TRBV4-1
clone_size: NA
cdr3_length: 16
cdr3_aa: CASSRFSGGTYNEQFF
cdr3_nt: TGCGCCAGTTCAAGATTTAGCGGGGGGACCTACAATGAGCAGTTCTTC

d_call: NA
j_call: TRBJ1-5
v_call: TRBV27
clone_size: NA
cdr3_length: 14
cdr3_aa: CASSLDSLNQPQHF
cdr3_nt: TGTGCCAGCAGTTTGGACAGCCTCAATCAGCCCCAGCATTTT

d_call: NA
j_call: TRBJ1-1
v_call: TRBV7-3
clone_size: NA
cdr3_length: 13
cdr3_aa: CASSTQEGTEAFF
cdr3_nt: TGTGCCAGCAGCACGCAGGAGGGCACTGAAGCTTTCTTT

d_call: NA
j_call: TRBJ2-3
v_call: TRBV25-1
clone_size: NA
cdr3_length: 14
cdr3_aa: CASSVSEGTDTQYF
cdr3_nt: TGTGCCAGCAGTGTCTCGGAGGGCACAGATACGCAGTATTTT

d_call: NA
j_call: TRBJ2-3
v_call: TRBV10-3
clone_size: NA
cdr3_length: 14
cdr3_aa: CAISQGLTVSTQYF
cdr3_nt: TGTGCCATCAGTCAGGGCCTGACAGTAAGTACGCAGTATTTT

d_call: NA
j_call: TRBJ2-4
v_call: TRBV2
clone_size: NA
cdr3_length: 14
cdr3_aa: CASSPRLAKNIQYF
cdr3_nt: TGTGCCAGCAGTCCGAGACTAGCCAAAAACATTCAGTACTTC

d_call: TRBD1
j_call: TRBJ1-2
v_call: TRBV7-2
clone_size: NA
cdr3_length: 15
cdr3_aa: CASSLRTGGNYGYTF
cdr3_nt: TGTGCCAGCAGTTTACGGACAGGGGGTAACTATGGCTACACCTTC

d_call: NA
j_call: TRBJ1-2
v_call: TRBV28
clone_size: NA
cdr3_length: 14
cdr3_aa: CASSAGSANYGYTF
cdr3_nt: TGTGCCAGCAGTGCAGGCTCCGCTAACTATGGCTACACCTTC

d_call: NA
j_call: TRBJ1-5
v_call: TRBV6-6
clone_size: once
cdr3_length: 14
cdr3_aa: CASTRGAASQPQHF
cdr3_nt: TGTGCCAGCACTCGGGGGGCAGCTAGTCAGCCCCAGCATTTT

d_call: TRBD1
j_call: TRBJ1-5
v_call: TRBV28
clone_size: once
cdr3_length: 17
cdr3_aa: CASSLSGTGYSNQPQHF
cdr3_nt: TGTGCCAGCAGCCTCTCAGGGACAGGTTATAGCAATCAGCCCCAGCATTTT

d_call: TRBD2
j_call: TRBJ2-2
v_call: TRBV28
clone_size: NA
cdr3_length: 16
cdr3_aa: CASSYFVGGDTGELFF
cdr3_nt: TGTGCCAGCAGTTACTTCGTCGGGGGGGACACCGGGGAGCTGTTTTTT

d_call: NA
j_call: TRBJ2-7
v_call: TRBV29-1
clone_size: NA
cdr3_length: 13
cdr3_aa: CSVAPTATYEQYF
cdr3_nt: TGCAGCGTTGCCCCGACAGCCACCTACGAGCAGTACTTC

d_call: NA
j_call: TRBJ1-3
v_call: TRBV4-2
clone_size: NA
cdr3_length: 15
cdr3_aa: CASSQETASGNTIYF
cdr3_nt: TGTGCCAGCAGCCAAGAAACAGCTTCTGGAAACACCATATATTTT

d_call: TRBD1
j_call: TRBJ1-2
v_call: TRBV6-1
clone_size: NA
cdr3_length: 13
cdr3_aa: CASSRDRNYGYTF
cdr3_nt: TGTGCCAGCAGTCGGGACAGGAACTATGGCTACACCTTC

d_call: TRBD1
j_call: TRBJ2-3
v_call: TRBV28
clone_size: NA
cdr3_length: 17
cdr3_aa: CASSYTQGQGFGDTQYF
cdr3_nt: TGTGCCAGCAGTTACACCCAAGGACAGGGTTTTGGGGATACGCAGTATTTT

d_call: TRBD1
j_call: TRBJ1-4
v_call: TRBV15
clone_size: NA
cdr3_length: 16
cdr3_aa: CATSSKTGDGGEKLFF
cdr3_nt: TGTGCCACCAGCAGCAAAACAGGGGACGGTGGAGAAAAACTGTTTTTT

d_call: NA
j_call: TRBJ2-6
v_call: TRBV28
clone_size: NA
cdr3_length: 14
cdr3_aa: CASRPSGGANVLTF
cdr3_nt: TGTGCCAGCAGGCCCTCGGGGGGGGCCAACGTCCTGACTTTC

d_call: NA
j_call: TRBJ1-1
v_call: TRBV18
clone_size: once
cdr3_length: 13
cdr3_aa: CASSQSRDTEAFF
cdr3_nt: TGTGCCAGCTCACAATCCAGGGACACTGAAGCTTTCTTT

d_call: NA
j_call: TRBJ2-7
v_call: TRBV7-2
clone_size: NA
cdr3_length: 15
cdr3_aa: CASSIFRDLSYEQYF
cdr3_nt: TGTGCCAGCAGCATTTTCAGGGATTTGTCCTACGAGCAGTACTTC

d_call: NA
j_call: TRBJ2-7
v_call: TRBV19
clone_size: few
cdr3_length: 13
cdr3_aa: CASSITEGYEQYF
cdr3_nt: TGTGCCAGTAGTATTACCGAGGGCTACGAGCAGTACTTC

d_call: TRBD1
j_call: TRBJ1-2
v_call: TRBV19
clone_size: NA
cdr3_length: 12
cdr3_aa: CASSRQGNGYTF
cdr3_nt: TGTGCCAGTAGTAGACAGGGGAACGGCTACACCTTC

d_call: TRBD1
j_call: TRBJ1-2
v_call: TRBV6-5
clone_size: NA
cdr3_length: 14
cdr3_aa: CASGERDRPYGYTF
cdr3_nt: TGTGCCAGCGGAGAAAGGGACAGGCCATATGGCTACACCTTC

d_call: NA
j_call: TRBJ2-7
v_call: TRBV7-9
clone_size: NA
cdr3_length: 14
cdr3_aa: CASSLDYGTYEQYF
cdr3_nt: TGTGCCAGCAGCTTAGACTACGGAACCTACGAGCAGTACTTC

d_call: NA
j_call: TRBJ1-1
v_call: TRBV6-1
clone_size: few
cdr3_length: 15
cdr3_aa: CASSWTFVQNTEAFF
cdr3_nt: TGTGCCAGCAGTTGGACATTTGTCCAGAACACTGAAGCTTTCTTT

d_call: NA
j_call: TRBJ1-1
v_call: TRBV6-1
clone_size: NA
cdr3_length: 15
cdr3_aa: CASSEREGRGTEAFF
cdr3_nt: TGTGCCAGCAGTGAACGCGAGGGCCGGGGCACTGAAGCTTTCTTT

d_call: NA
j_call: TRBJ2-3
v_call: TRBV5-1
clone_size: NA
cdr3_length: 16
cdr3_aa: CASRGRGAGLTDTQYF
cdr3_nt: TGCGCCAGCAGGGGGCGGGGAGCTGGCTTGACAGATACGCAGTATTTT

d_call: NA
j_call: TRBJ1-1
v_call: TRBV2
clone_size: NA
cdr3_length: 13
cdr3_aa: CASSEELRTEAFF
cdr3_nt: TGTGCCAGCAGTGAAGAGCTGAGAACTGAAGCTTTCTTT

d_call: NA
j_call: TRBJ1-1
v_call: TRBV15
clone_size: NA
cdr3_length: 14
cdr3_aa: CATSRDTGKIEAFF
cdr3_nt: TGTGCCACCAGCAGAGACACAGGGAAGATTGAAGCTTTCTTT

d_call: TRBD2
j_call: TRBJ2-1
v_call: TRBV6-5
clone_size: once
cdr3_length: 14
cdr3_aa: CASTRLAGYNEQFF
cdr3_nt: TGTGCCAGCACCAGACTAGCCGGTTACAATGAGCAGTTCTTC

d_call: TRBD1
j_call: TRBJ2-5
v_call: TRBV7-6
clone_size: NA
cdr3_length: 17
cdr3_aa: CASSLVAPSGQGETQYF
cdr3_nt: TGTGCCAGCAGCTTAGTAGCCCCGTCCGGACAGGGGGAGACCCAGTACTTC

d_call: NA
j_call: TRBJ1-3
v_call: TRBV6-8
clone_size: few
cdr3_length: 15
cdr3_aa: CASSFRDKGPHAIYF
cdr3_nt: TGTGCCAGCAGTTTCCGTGACAAGGGGCCCCATGCCATATATTTT

d_call: NA
j_call: TRBJ2-5
v_call: TRBV6-1
clone_size: NA
cdr3_length: 13
cdr3_aa: CASRPGYQETQYF
cdr3_nt: TGTGCCAGCAGGCCAGGTTACCAAGAGACCCAGTACTTC

d_call: NA
j_call: TRBJ1-2
v_call: TRBV7-9
clone_size: NA
cdr3_length: 13
cdr3_aa: CASSPDRNYGYTF
cdr3_nt: TGTGCCAGCAGCCCGGACAGAAACTATGGCTACACCTTC

d_call: NA
j_call: TRBJ2-2
v_call: TRBV6-1
clone_size: NA
cdr3_length: 12
cdr3_aa: CASPFDTGELFF
cdr3_nt: TGTGCCAGCCCTTTCGACACCGGGGAGCTGTTTTTT

d_call: TRBD1
j_call: TRBJ2-7
v_call: TRBV11-3
clone_size: NA
cdr3_length: 13
cdr3_aa: CASSPYDRGEQYF
cdr3_nt: TGTGCCAGCAGCCCTTACGACAGGGGCGAGCAGTACTTC

d_call: NA
j_call: TRBJ1-1
v_call: TRBV6-5
clone_size: NA
cdr3_length: 13
cdr3_aa: CASRLGGSTEAFF
cdr3_nt: TGTGCCTCTCGACTGGGGGGGAGTACTGAAGCTTTCTTT

d_call: TRBD1
j_call: TRBJ1-2
v_call: TRBV28
clone_size: once
cdr3_length: 18
cdr3_aa: CASSQVSRRQGAYYGYTF
cdr3_nt: TGTGCCAGCAGCCAAGTTTCTCGTCGGCAGGGGGCATACTATGGCTACACCTTC

d_call: NA
j_call: TRBJ1-3
v_call: TRBV7-9
clone_size: NA
cdr3_length: 13
cdr3_aa: CASSQNSGNTIYF
cdr3_nt: TGTGCCAGCAGCCAAAACTCTGGAAACACCATATATTTT

d_call: NA
j_call: TRBJ1-3
v_call: TRBV28
clone_size: once
cdr3_length: 15
cdr3_aa: CASSNDRFTGNTIYF
cdr3_nt: TGTGCCAGCAGCAACGACAGGTTCACTGGAAACACCATATATTTT

d_call: TRBD2
j_call: TRBJ2-1
v_call: TRBV9
clone_size: NA
cdr3_length: 16
cdr3_aa: CASSLGLAGVNNEQFF
cdr3_nt: TGTGCCAGCAGCCTTGGACTAGCGGGGGTTAACAATGAGCAGTTCTTC

d_call: TRBD2
j_call: TRBJ2-7
v_call: TRBV27
clone_size: NA
cdr3_length: 15
cdr3_aa: CASSSGGDEGLEQYF
cdr3_nt: TGTGCCAGCAGTTCGGGGGGGGATGAGGGTCTCGAGCAGTACTTC

d_call: NA
j_call: TRBJ2-7
v_call: TRBV2
clone_size: NA
cdr3_length: 12
cdr3_aa: CASVSEGREQYF
cdr3_nt: TGTGCCAGCGTTAGCGAGGGCCGCGAGCAGTACTTC